Presented here are 18 T cell receptor beta chains from one specimen sequenced in a study of blood T cell repertoires in COVID-19. TCRdb keeps only in-frame clones here, not all; method: immunoSEQ multiplex PCR. The table shows over 350,000 clones, with approximately 90% occurring only once. The sequencing sample was made of PBMCs or T cells enriched from blood (not recorded which). These receptor sequences come from a woman between 25 and 40 years old with acute COVID-19.

This clone has a single count. The genes are TRBV12-3 or TRBV12-4 and TRBJ1-1; D not certain. V dropped 1 base and J dropped 8 bases, with 8 bases sitting between them. The CDR3 has 12 residues. The chain's CDR3 is CASSLDGREAFF. CDR3 in DNA: TGTGCCAGCAGTTTAGACGGCAGGGAAGCTTTCTTT.

The CDR3 loop reads CASSVATEYGYTF. In nucleotides, the CDR3 is TGTGCCAGCAGCGTAGCTACGGAGTATGGCTACACCTTC. V and J are TRBV9 and TRBJ1-2; D remains ambiguous. CDR1 and CDR2 (germline): SGDLS, YYNGEE. The CDR3 runs to 13 residues. V lost 0 bases and J 5 bases, leaving 8 bases between the germline ends.

This chain joins TRBV14 and TRBJ2-2; D is perhaps TRBD2 (6 bases). The CDR3 sequence is 15 residues long. Trimming took off 1 base at V and 6 bases at J, with 12 bases between the two ends. The germline gives CDR1 SGHDN, CDR2 FVKESK. The CDR3 loop reads CASSQVRRGAGELFF. CDR3 nucleotide sequence: TGTGCCAGCAGCCAAGTCCGGCGGGGCGCCGGGGAGCTGTTTTTT.

The chain couples TRBV3-1 (or the pseudogene TRBV3-2) to TRBJ2-7; 10 nucleotides agree with TRBD1. The junction had 6 bases not matched to a gene; V was cut back by 6 bases and J by 7 bases. Germline CDR1 reads LGHDT; CDR2 reads YNNKEL (reference sequence). CDR3 length: 13 residues. DNA of the CDR3: TGTGCCAGCAGACGACAGGGGGCCTTAGAGCAGTACTTC. Protein product: CASRRQGALEQYF.

The table lists this clone with a few counts. The chain joins TRBV2 to TRBJ1-3; D possibly corresponds to TRBD1 (5 bases). V was trimmed by 7 bases and J by 4 bases, leaving 14 bases between them. This CDR3 region has 14 residues. CDR1 is SNHLY, CDR2 FYNNEI, per germline. In DNA, the CDR3 is TGTGCCAGCACCGACGGACATGCAGGAAACACCATATATTTT. It translates to CASTDGHAGNTIYF.

The V call is TRBV21-1, the J call TRBJ1-4; the table's D call TRBD1 went unverified against the DNA. TRBV21-1 is noted as a pseudogene. CDR3 length equals 14 residues. CDR3 region: CASSKYLGGEKLFF. The DNA of the CDR3 is TGTGCCAGCAGCAAATACCTAGGGGGTGAAAAACTGTTTTTT.

The genes are TRBV19 and TRBJ1-5; D is perhaps TRBD1 (5 bases). Germline V CDR1 and CDR2: LNHDA, SQIVND (reference sequence). This CDR3 is 15 amino acids long. The V gene lost 10 bases and the J gene lost 7 bases, with 23 bases spanning the gap. The CDR3 spells CATVVGWTIGQPQHF. In DNA, the CDR3 is TGTGCCACAGTAGTCGGCTGGACAATAGGCCAGCCCCAGCATTTT.

This chain joins TRBV5-6 and TRBJ2-7, with D perhaps matching TRBD1 (5 bases). Trimming pared 6 bases from V and 4 bases from J, leaving 11 bases between. Germline assignment: CDR1 SGHDT and CDR2 YYEEEE. The CDR3 is made up of 12 amino acids. CDR3 nucleotides: TGTGCCAGCACTTTTAGGGGATACGAGCAGTACTTC. This sequence encodes CASTFRGYEQYF.

This clone was found a few times. The CDR3 DNA follows: TGTGCCAGCAGTCAAAGGGGACAGAGCGAAGCTTTCTTT. It encodes CASSQRGQSEAFF. The chain employs TRBV6-2 or TRBV6-3 and TRBJ1-1, with 7 positions matching TRBD1. V lost 5 bases and J lost 8; bases outside the gene matches: 8. Germline CDR1 MNHEY, CDR2 SVGEGT. This CDR3 is 13 amino acids long.

The chain couples TRBV24-1 to TRBJ2-5; D might be TRBD1 (6 bases). CDR1 and CDR2 from the germline V gene are KGHDR and SFDVKD. Between the trimmed V and J ends, which lost 4 bases and 5 bases, there was a span of 16 bases. This CDR3 contains 15 residues. The CDR3 DNA reads TGTGCCACCAGTGACGTGCTGGGGGCAGGGGAGACCCAGTACTTC. Its protein is CATSDVLGAGETQYF.

The V call is TRBV7-9, the J call TRBJ1-4; 9 bases agree with TRBD1. Germline V gives CDR1 SEHNR, CDR2 FQNEAQ (reference sequence). The CDR3 is 14 amino acids. J was trimmed by 7 bases and V by 3 bases; bases with no gene match: 3. CDR3 protein: CASSFGTGFEKLFF. CDR3 sequence (DNA): TGTGCCAGCAGCTTCGGGACAGGGTTTGAAAAACTGTTTTTT.

The chain joins TRBV7-2 to TRBJ1-2, with 7 bases aligning to TRBD1. Trimming cost V 5 bases and J 8 bases; bases outside gene matches: 11. Germline loops: CDR1 SGHTA, CDR2 FQGNSA. This CDR3 is 14 amino acids long. The CDR3: CASSATGTVGGYTF. DNA of the CDR3: TGTGCCAGCAGCGCTACCGGGACAGTCGGCGGCTACACCTTC.

The chain is built from TRBV10-1 and TRBJ2-3, with D tentatively TRBD1 (5 bases). Looked up from germline, CDR1 is WNHNN and CDR2 is SYGVQD (reference sequence). The CDR3 contains 17 residues. V was trimmed by 5 bases and J by 6 bases, leaving 24 bases between them. The CDR3 sequence is CASSRPSTYRLCDTQYF. CDR3 coding DNA: TGCGCCAGCAGTAGGCCAAGCACTTACAGGTTGTGTGATACGCAGTATTTT.

The CDR3 is CASVGPGTLYGYTF. The CDR3 DNA is TGTGCCAGCGTGGGGCCAGGGACACTCTATGGCTACACCTTC. J is TRBJ1-2 and V is TRBV2, with D perhaps TRBD1 (6 bases). V lost 8 bases and J lost 4, with 17 bases in between. The CDR3 runs 14 residues. CDR1 and CDR2 (germline): SNHLY, FYNNEI.

There are a few counts of this clone. The chain has TRBV5-1 and TRBJ2-1, with 10 nucleotides matching TRBD2. CDR1 is SGHRS, CDR2 YFSETQ, per germline. The CDR3 sequence is 15 residues long. Trimming took 3 bases from V and 10 from J; bases not matched to a gene: 10. CDR3 in amino acids: CASSYSGGQSNEQFF. CDR3 DNA sequence: TGCGCCAGCAGCTATAGCGGGGGGCAGAGTAACGAGCAGTTCTTC. Combining the CDR3 with reference TRBV5-1 and TRBJ2-1 gives the whole variable domain KAGVTQTPRYLIKTRGQQVTLSCSPISGHRSVSWYQQTPGQGLQFLFEYFSETQRNKGNFPGRFSGRQFSNSRSEMNVSTLELGDSALYLCASSYSGGQSNEQFFGPGTRLTVL.

The rearrangement uses TRBV5-1 and TRBJ1-4; a weak D match, TRBD1 (6 bases). The CDR3 runs to 16 residues. Trimming removed 0 bases at V and 7 bases at J, with 16 bases between. Germline V gives CDR1 SGHRS, CDR2 YFSETQ. CDR3 DNA: TGCGCCAGCAGCTTGGGGGGGCAGGGCAGCAGTGAAAAACTGTTTTTT. Translating it yields CASSLGGQGSSEKLFF.

Concerning this clone itself: Additional DNA sequences in this sample encode the identical CDR3. The gene calls are TRBV18 and TRBJ1-1, with a tentative D call TRBD1 (5 bases). The V and J ends lost 6 bases and 0 bases respectively, with 8 bases between them. Germline V gene data show CDR1 as KGHSH and CDR2 as LQKENI. The CDR3 length is 13 residues. This CDR3 reads CASSPGVNTEAFF. The CDR3, as DNA: TGTGCCAGCTCCCCGGGGGTGAACACTGAAGCTTTCTTT.

The genes are TRBV7-6 and TRBJ2-3; 7 nucleotides line up with TRBD2. The germline gives CDR1 SGHVS, CDR2 FNYEAQ. The CDR3 is 15 residues long. With 5 bases clipped from V and 2 bases from J, the junction kept 7 bases outside the gene matches. The CDR3 loop reads CASSQSGAITDTQYF. CDR3 bases: TGTGCCAGCAGCCAGAGCGGGGCGATCACAGATACGCAGTATTTT.